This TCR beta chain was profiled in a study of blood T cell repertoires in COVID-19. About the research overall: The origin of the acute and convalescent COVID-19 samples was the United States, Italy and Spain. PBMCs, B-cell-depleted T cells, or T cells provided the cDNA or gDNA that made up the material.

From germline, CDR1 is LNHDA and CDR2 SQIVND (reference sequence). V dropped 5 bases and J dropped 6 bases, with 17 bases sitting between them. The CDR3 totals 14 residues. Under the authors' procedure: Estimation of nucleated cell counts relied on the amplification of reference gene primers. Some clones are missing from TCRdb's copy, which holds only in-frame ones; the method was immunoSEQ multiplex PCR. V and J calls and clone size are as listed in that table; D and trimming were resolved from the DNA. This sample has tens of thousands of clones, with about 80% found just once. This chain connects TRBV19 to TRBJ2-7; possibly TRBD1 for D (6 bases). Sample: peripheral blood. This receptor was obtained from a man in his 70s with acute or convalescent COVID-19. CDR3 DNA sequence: TGTGCCAGTAGTCTCCGGGACACAGCAATCGAGCAGTACTTC. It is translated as CASSLRDTAIEQYF.